This entry lists 28 T cell receptor beta chains sequenced from one sample in a study of early T cells in non-severe SARS-CoV-2 infection. TCRdb called the 5' RACE reads again in MiXCR, with one record for every CDR3 protein. The table records tens of thousands of distinct CDR3 sequences, over 10% of them present only once. The source material was whole blood. These receptor sequences come from an adult who was a healthcare worker with PCR-confirmed SARS-CoV-2 infection or an uninfected control (not recorded which).

The rearrangement links TRBV29-1 to TRBJ1-1; D call uncertain. The CDR3 runs 12 residues. Deletions cut 0 bases from V and 3 bases from J, with 5 bases between. Germline CDR1 is SQVTM and CDR2 is ANQGSEA. CDR3 residues: CSVEDSYTEAFF. DNA for the CDR3: TGCAGCGTTGAAGATTCGTACACTGAAGCTTTCTTT.

The J gene is TRBJ1-1, the V gene TRBV18; the D is unclear. Germline V gene data show CDR1 as KGHSH and CDR2 as LQKENI. Deletions cut 6 bases from V and 5 bases from J, with 16 bases between. This CDR3 is 14 amino acids long. CDR3 nucleotides: TGTGCCAGCTCTCTTAAGGGAGTGGATACTGAAGCTTTCTTT. It translates to CASSLKGVDTEAFF.

This clonotype has only a few counts. V usage is TRBV20-1 and J usage is TRBJ2-1; TRBD2 matches 11 bases. The CDR3 loop spans 18 amino acids. Germline V gene data show CDR1 as DFQATT and CDR2 as SNEGSKA (reference sequence). Trimming removed 0 bases from V and 0 bases from J; junction bases left unmatched: 7. CDR3 DNA: TGCAGTGCTAGAGATCCCACGGGACTAGCGGCCTCCTACAATGAGCAGTTCTTC. Its protein is CSARDPTGLAASYNEQFF.

This clonotype was seen ten or more times. This chain connects TRBV7-8 to TRBJ1-5, with D tentatively TRBD1 (5 bases). The CDR3 loop spans 13 amino acids. With 4 bases removed from V and 6 bases from J, the gap between germline ends came to 10 bases. CDR1 is SGHVS and CDR2 is FQNEAQ in the germline V gene. The DNA of the CDR3 is TGTGCCAGCAGCTGGGGGGAATTTCAGCCCCAGCATTTT. This sequence encodes CASSWGEFQPQHF.

This clonotype has a handful of counts. The chain joins TRBV6-2 or TRBV6-3 to TRBJ2-1; a weak D match, TRBD2 (5 bases). This CDR3 has 15 amino acids. V lost 5 bases and J lost 1, with 12 bases in between. Germline-derived CDR1 and CDR2 are MNHEY and SVGEGT. As DNA, the CDR3 is TGTGCCAGCAGTGCCGGGGTAGCTTCCTACAATGAGCAGTTCTTC. It yields the protein CASSAGVASYNEQFF.

This clonotype occurred many times. The chain couples TRBV28 to TRBJ1-1, with no clear D. CDR3 length: 11 residues. Germline CDR1 is MDHEN and CDR2 is SYDVKM. V was clipped by 6 bases and J by 5 bases, with 7 bases between them. The CDR3 DNA sequence: TGTGCCAGCAGCCCTGTTACTGAAGCTTTCTTT. This codes for CASSPVTEAFF. Combining the CDR3 with reference TRBV28 and TRBJ1-1 gives the whole variable domain DVKVTQSSRYLVKRTGEKVFLECVQDMDHENMFWYRQDPGLGLRLIYFSYDVKMKEKGDIPEGYSVSREKKERFSLILESASTNQTSMYLCASSPVTEAFFGQGTRLTVV.

This clonotype was counted at least ten times. This chain joins TRBV20-1 and TRBJ2-1, with 14 bases identical to TRBD2. Per the germline V gene, CDR1 is DFQATT and CDR2 is SNEGSKA (reference sequence). J gave up 4 bases and V 6 bases, and 8 bases lay outside the gene matches. The CDR3 is 16 residues long. CDR3 sequence reads: CSATGLAGVGYNEQFF. The CDR3 DNA reads TGCAGTGCGACGGGACTAGCGGGAGTGGGGTACAATGAGCAGTTCTTC.

This sequence joins TRBV7-9 and TRBJ2-7; TRBD2 agrees at 10 bases. The germline V gene has CDR1 SEHNR and CDR2 FQNEAQ (reference sequence). Germline trimming cut 5 bases from V and 1 base from J; bases unmatched to any gene: 14. CDR3 length equals 18 residues. The CDR3 DNA reads TGTGCCAGCAGCGGGGGCGGGACTAGCGAGAAAAATTCCTACGAGCAGTACTTC. Encoded protein: CASSGGGTSEKNSYEQYF.

This chain joins TRBV29-1 and TRBJ2-1, with D hard to call. The germline V gene encodes CDR1 SQVTM and CDR2 ANQGSEA. The CDR3 runs to 11 residues. Between the trimmed V and J ends, which lost 7 bases and 9 bases, there was a span of 13 bases. The CDR3 here is CSGNYGSEQFF. The CDR3 DNA follows: TGCAGCGGGAACTATGGCAGTGAGCAGTTCTTC.

This clonotype was found a few times. The V call is TRBV20-1, the J call TRBJ2-7; D ambiguous. V was shortened by 3 bases and J by 6 bases, with 12 bases between the two germline ends. The CDR3 runs 12 residues. Germline V gene sequence: CDR1 DFQATT, CDR2 SNEGSKA (reference sequence). The CDR3 here is CSASPLRGEQYF. DNA for the CDR3: TGCAGTGCTAGCCCCCTAAGAGGCGAGCAGTACTTC.

V and J are TRBV12-3 or TRBV12-4 and TRBJ1-2, with TRBD1 identical over 7 bases. The CDR3 is 16 amino acids. Losses at the gene ends were 4 bases for V and 4 bases for J; bases not matched to a gene: 12. The CDR3 DNA sequence: TGTGCCAGCAGTTCGTTCCCCGGGACAGAAGTCTATGGCTACACCTTC. Its translation is CASSSFPGTEVYGYTF.

The genes are TRBV12-3 or TRBV12-4 and TRBJ1-1, with D hard to call. This CDR3 region has 13 residues. V was shortened by 1 base and J by 1 base, with 4 bases between the two germline ends. CDR3 nucleotide sequence: TGTGCCAGCAGTTTAGACGCGAACACTGAAGCTTTCTTT. Translating gives CASSLDANTEAFF.

This clonotype was seen just once. The rearrangement uses TRBV20-1 and TRBJ2-1, with D perhaps TRBD2 (5 bases). Trimming removed 0 bases at V and 12 bases at J, with 9 bases between. The CDR3 is 11 residues long. Looked up from germline, CDR1 is DFQATT and CDR2 is SNEGSKA (reference sequence). The CDR3 coding sequence is TGCAGTGCTAGAGATCGGACTTTGCAGTTCTTC. Translating gives CSARDRTLQFF.

V and J are TRBV7-6 and TRBJ2-1; no reliable D call. CDR3 size: 14 residues. Per the germline V gene, CDR1 is SGHVS and CDR2 is FNYEAQ. V was trimmed by 1 base and J by 8 bases, leaving 12 bases between them. The CDR3 DNA sequence: TGTGCCAGCAGCTTAGTTCGTGGTCAGGATGAGCAGTTCTTC. Amino acids: CASSLVRGQDEQFF.

This clonotype was observed at least ten times. V usage is TRBV6-5 and J usage is TRBJ2-7; D perhaps matches TRBD2 (6 bases). The germline V gene encodes CDR1 MNHEY and CDR2 SVGAGI. The V and J ends lost 5 bases and 2 bases respectively, with 25 bases between them. This CDR3 is 18 amino acids long. CDR3 sequence: CASSRDFRGIPNPYEQYF. The CDR3 nucleotides are TGTGCCAGCAGTCGGGACTTCCGAGGGATCCCGAATCCCTACGAGCAGTACTTC.

This clonotype showed up just a few times. The V gene is TRBV5-5, the J gene TRBJ1-4; possible D gene TRBD1, 6 bases. CDR1 and CDR2 from the germline V gene are SGHKS and YYEKEE (reference sequence). The CDR3 is 15 amino acids. Between the trimmed V and J ends, which lost 7 bases and 1 base, there was a span of 14 bases. CDR3 DNA sequence: TGTGCCAGCGCGGGGGGCAGTGTAACTAATGAAAAACTGTTTTTT. Amino acid sequence: CASAGGSVTNEKLFF.

The rearrangement links TRBV29-1 to TRBJ2-7, with 12 bases identical to TRBD2. The CDR3 runs 14 residues. V was clipped by 6 bases and J by 4 bases; unmatched bases: 7. Per germline, CDR1 SQVTM and CDR2 ANQGSEA. The CDR3 DNA follows: TGCAGCGTCGCTCCTAGCGGGAGGGGTTACGAGCAGTACTTC. It is translated as CSVAPSGRGYEQYF.

This clonotype was seen ten or more times. This chain joins TRBV7-2 and TRBJ2-1; D not resolved. CDR3 length: 12 amino acids. Germline lookup yields CDR1 SGHTA and CDR2 FQGNSA. V dropped 6 bases and J dropped 4 bases, with 7 bases sitting between them. DNA for the CDR3: TGTGCCAGCAGTGGGTTATACAATGAGCAGTTCTTC. This encodes CASSGLYNEQFF.

In its sample, this clonotype was seen many times. This chain joins TRBV2 and TRBJ1-2, with a possible D match to TRBD1 (5 bases). Germline V gene lookup returns CDR1 SNHLY and CDR2 FYNNEI. Trimming removed 6 bases from V and 7 bases from J, with 15 bases in between. The CDR3 extends over 13 amino acids. The CDR3 loop reads CASSTPGSAGYTF. CDR3 coding DNA: TGTGCCAGCAGCACTCCAGGGTCGGCTGGCTACACCTTC. The variable domain in full, with the rest retrieved from reference TRBV2 and TRBJ1-2, is EPEVTQTPSHQVTQMGQEVILRCVPISNHLYFYWYRQILGQKVEFLVSFYNNEISEKSEIFDDQFSVERPDGSNFTLKIRSTKLEDSAMYFCASSTPGSAGYTFGSGTRLTVV.

The chain uses TRBV5-1 and TRBJ2-2; no clear D. CDR1 is SGHRS and CDR2 is YFSETQ in the germline V gene. CDR3 length: 14 residues. Trimming removed 0 bases at V and 4 bases at J, with 7 bases between. The CDR3 loop is CASSLVPGTGELFF. The DNA for the CDR3 is TGCGCCAGCAGCTTGGTACCTGGCACCGGGGAGCTGTTTTTT.

This clonotype has at least ten counts. The gene calls are TRBV11-3 and TRBJ2-3, with 10 bases matching TRBD1. This CDR3 spans 15 amino acids. After removal of 5 bases from V and 4 bases from J, the junction contained 6 bases not matched to a gene. CDR1 and CDR2 (germline): SGHNT, YENEEA. The CDR3 protein is CASSPSGTGADTQYF. DNA of the CDR3: TGTGCCAGCAGCCCCTCAGGGACAGGGGCAGATACGCAGTATTTT.

This clonotype was detected only a few times. The V call is TRBV29-1, the J call TRBJ2-7; possibly TRBD1 for D (7 bases). V lost 7 bases and J lost 7, with 26 bases in between. This CDR3 has 15 amino acids. Germline assignment: CDR1 SQVTM and CDR2 ANQGSEA. The CDR3 reads CSANGFGQGGREQYF. As DNA, the CDR3 is TGCAGCGCGAATGGCTTTGGGCAGGGGGGAAGGGAGCAGTACTTC.

This clonotype has more than one count but fewer than ten. This sequence joins TRBV19 and TRBJ1-2, with 7 nucleotides matching TRBD1. The length of the CDR3 is 17 residues. Germline-derived CDR1 and CDR2 are LNHDA and SQIVND (reference sequence). V was pared by 6 bases and J by 6 bases, with 19 bases of the junction left unmatched. The CDR3 DNA follows: TGTGCCAGTAGGACGAAGGGAGGCCAAGGGGGCGCGGATGGCTACACCTTC. It yields the protein CASRTKGGQGGADGYTF.

The chain uses TRBV29-1 and TRBJ2-1; D remains ambiguous. The CDR3 is 14 residues long. The germline V gene has CDR1 SQVTM and CDR2 ANQGSEA. With 4 bases removed from V and 2 bases from J, the gap between germline ends came to 12 bases. CDR3 in amino acids: CSVGEKTTYNEQFF. The CDR3 DNA reads as TGCAGCGTTGGAGAAAAAACCACCTACAATGAGCAGTTCTTC.

This clonotype was counted many times. This chain uses TRBV18 with TRBJ2-7, with D possibly matching TRBD1 (6 bases). The V end lost 4 bases, the J end lost 0 bases, and 13 bases lay between the germline ends. The CDR3 is 15 residues long. Germline loops: CDR1 KGHSH, CDR2 LQKENI. The CDR3 region is CASSQSGHLSYEQYF. The CDR3, as DNA: TGTGCCAGCTCACAGTCGGGACACCTCTCCTACGAGCAGTACTTC.

The chain uses TRBV28 and TRBJ2-3; D is unresolved. Germline CDR1 MDHEN, CDR2 SYDVKM. The CDR3 totals 17 residues. Trimming removed 3 bases from V and 0 bases from J, with 16 bases in between. The CDR3 coding sequence is TGTGCCAGCAGTTTTGCTCCTCCGGGCCATAGCACAGATACGCAGTATTTT. It is translated as CASSFAPPGHSTDTQYF.

The rearrangement links TRBV10-3 to TRBJ1-1; D is possibly TRBD1 (5 bases). Germline CDR1 reads ENHRY; CDR2 reads SYGVKD. The CDR3 contains 13 residues. Trimming shortened V by 10 bases and J by 0 bases, and 12 bases separated the two germline ends. The CDR3 nucleotides read TGTGCCAGCACTCAGGGATTGAACACTGAAGCTTTCTTT. It codes for CASTQGLNTEAFF.

There are a few counts of this clonotype. The gene calls are TRBV5-1 and TRBJ2-3, with TRBD1 matching 8 bases. The CDR3 spans 15 residues. V lost 1 base, J lost 1 base, and 2 bases stayed unmatched. Germline values: CDR1 SGHRS, CDR2 YFSETQ. CDR3 in amino acids: CASSLQGQGTDTQYF. CDR3 in DNA: TGCGCCAGCAGCTTGCAGGGACAGGGCACAGATACGCAGTATTTT.